This T cell receptor beta chain was recovered during a study of T cell responses to AZD1222 COVID-19 vaccine. In this sample, this clone turned up a few times. Its specificity is unknown. Sequenced by immunoSEQ multiplex PCR; TCRdb stores in-frame clones only, minus some. The profile covers 65,000 to 75,000 clones, with 84% appearing a single time and 21% taken by the ten largest. Overall study results and limits: Most donors were white British and more were female, and clonal diversity was possibly underestimated.

Germline CDR1 reads LGHNA; CDR2 reads YNFKEQ. This CDR3 contains 14 residues. Trimming took 4 bases from V and 5 from J; bases not matched to a gene: 4. The source was peripheral blood, collected on day 0 of AZD1222 vaccination. The rearrangement links TRBV4-2 to TRBJ2-3; TRBD2 aligns across 9 bases. This TCR was sampled from an adult in good health. CDR3 region: CASSRSGGKDTQYF. Here the CDR3 DNA reads TGTGCCAGCAGCCGCAGCGGGGGGAAAGATACGCAGTATTTT.